A selection of T cell receptor beta chains follows, all from one sample in a study of blood T cell repertoires in COVID-19. The assay was immunoSEQ multiplex PCR, and TCRdb's table has in-frame clones only and misses some. The sample lists a few hundred thousand clones; roughly nine tenths were seen once. The sample was PBMCs or T cells enriched from blood (not recorded which). The receptors come from a man between 18 and 29 years old who had recovered from COVID-19. CDR3s include the opening cysteine and the closing phenylalanine or tryptophan. D genes are given only for firm matches. Size tells how often a clone was seen (once, few, many) or the class of an expanded clone, and some rows leave it out.

>.|TRBJ1-5|TRBD1|TRBV2
CASSVEGAGQPQHF
TGTGCCAGCAGTGTGGAGGGGGCCGGGCAGCCCCAGCATTTT
>.|TRBJ2-2|.|TRBV6-5
CASSRDRTRTGELFF
TGTGCCAGCAGTAGAGACAGGACTCGGACCGGGGAGCTGTTTTTT
>.|TRBJ2-2|TRBD2|TRBV7-8
CASSRGEGNTGELFF
TGTGCCAGCAGCCGAGGGGAGGGGAACACCGGGGAGCTGTTTTTT
>.|TRBJ2-7|TRBD1|TRBV9
CASSNRTGAYEQYF
TGTGCCAGCAGCAATCGGACAGGTGCCTACGAGCAGTACTTC
>.|TRBJ1-1|.|TRBV18
CASSSRSQGTEAFF
TGTGCCAGCTCATCCCGGTCCCAGGGGACTGAAGCTTTCTTT
>few|TRBJ2-7|TRBD2|TRBV28
CASKVPGLAREYEQYF
TGTGCCAGCAAAGTTCCGGGACTAGCGAGGGAATACGAGCAGTACTTC
>.|TRBJ2-7|TRBD2|TRBV28
CASKPSGRVNYEQYF
TGTGCCAGCAAGCCTAGCGGGAGGGTTAACTACGAGCAGTACTTC
>.|TRBJ2-1|TRBD2|TRBV7-2
CASRGGSSSYNEQFF
TGTGCCAGCAGGGGGGGGTCTAGCTCCTACAATGAGCAGTTCTTC
>.|TRBJ1-2|.|TRBV27
CASSLGGGEGYTF
TGTGCCAGCAGTTTAGGGGGAGGGGAGGGGTACACCTTC
>.|TRBJ2-1|TRBD2|TRBV5-1
CASSPPTSGGYNEQFF
TGCGCCAGCAGCCCTCCCACCAGCGGGGGGTACAATGAGCAGTTCTTC
>.|TRBJ1-1|TRBD1|TRBV4-2
CASSQMLQGANTEAFF
TGTGCCAGCAGCCAAATGTTACAGGGGGCGAACACTGAAGCTTTCTTT
>.|TRBJ1-6|TRBD1|TRBV19
CASSIGDRVNSPLHF
TGTGCCAGTAGTATAGGGGACAGGGTTAATTCACCCCTCCACTTT
>.|TRBJ2-1|TRBD2|TRBV24-1
CATSEMTSGINEQFF
TGTGCCACCAGTGAAATGACTAGCGGGATCAATGAGCAGTTCTTC
>.|TRBJ1-5|.|TRBV7-2
CASSSLWGRNSNQPQHF
TGTGCCAGCAGCTCACTCTGGGGGCGGAATAGCAATCAGCCCCAGCATTTT
>.|TRBJ2-1|TRBD2|TRBV19
CASTSSGGPYEQFF
TGTGCCAGTACGTCCTCGGGGGGGCCGTATGAGCAGTTCTTC
>.|TRBJ2-6|TRBD1|TRBV27
CASSPVGTVFVGANVLTF
TGTGCCAGCAGCCCAGTTGGGACAGTATTTGTTGGGGCCAACGTCCTGACTTTC
>.|TRBJ1-1|.|TRBV4-1
CASSQAPGVATEAFF
TGCGCCAGCAGCCAAGCCCCAGGGGTAGCCACTGAAGCTTTCTTT
>.|TRBJ1-2|.|TRBV28
CASSYKRSGYGYTF
TGTGCCAGCAGCTATAAAAGATCGGGGTATGGCTACACCTTC
>once|TRBJ1-2|TRBD1|TRBV28
CASYLTRDRYYGYTF
TGTGCCAGCTACCTTACCCGGGACAGATACTATGGCTACACCTTC
>.|TRBJ2-7|.|TRBV18
CASSLSPDSNEQYF
TGTGCCAGCTCACTTTCCCCGGACAGCAACGAGCAGTACTTC
>.|TRBJ1-4|.|TRBV28
CASSPGGAANEKLFF
TGTGCCAGCAGCCCTGGGGGGGCTGCTAATGAAAAACTGTTTTTT
>.|TRBJ2-1|TRBD2|TRBV11-3
CASSRGEKRHEQFF
TGTGCCAGCAGCCGGGGGGAGAAACGGCATGAGCAGTTCTTC
>few|TRBJ2-7|TRBD1|TRBV4-3
CASSQVAGDSSYEQYF
TGCGCCAGCAGCCAAGTAGCCGGGGACAGCTCCTACGAGCAGTACTTC
>.|TRBJ2-1|.|TRBV25-1
CASSAIWGQLDNEQFF
TGTGCCAGCAGTGCGATCTGGGGGCAGTTAGACAATGAGCAGTTCTTC
>.|TRBJ2-7|TRBD1|TRBV7-9
CASSLRRIDRGEQYF
TGTGCCAGCAGCTTACGGCGCATAGACAGGGGCGAGCAGTACTTC
>.|TRBJ1-3|TRBD1|TRBV29-1
CSVEDFGTGLNTIYF
TGCAGCGTTGAAGACTTCGGGACAGGGCTCAACACCATATATTTT
>.|TRBJ2-5|.|TRBV21-1
CASSKEGTEKETQYF
TGTGCCAGCAGCAAAGAGGGGACAGAGAAAGAGACCCAGTACTTC
>once|TRBJ1-1|.|TRBV27
CASSLSRYTEAFF
TGTGCCAGCAGTTTGTCCAGATACACTGAAGCTTTCTTT
>.|TRBJ2-7|TRBD2|TRBV6-2/TRBV6-3
CASSRTSGPYEQYF
TGTGCCAGCAGCCGGACTAGCGGTCCCTACGAGCAGTACTTC
>once|TRBJ2-7|.|TRBV12-3/TRBV12-4
CASSLGGTLGVYF
TGTGCCAGCAGTTTGGGGGGTACACTGGGTGTGTACTTC